What follows is one TCR beta chain and its context. Antigen: not known. Researchers isolated at least 6.5 million PBMCs per sample. This sample is drawn from a study of blood T cells in healthy people across ages. The study's findings and limits: Among long-lived donors, naive CD4+ cells were more numerous and diversity higher than in aged donors. Measured against age, TCR beta diversity per million T cells decreased in a roughly linear manner. The diversity estimates, figures obtained from one million T cells, were considered underestimates.

A sample-barcoded 5' primer and a J-beta primer mix were used in a second PCR of roughly 6 to 11 cycles. TCRdb re-analysed the 5' RACE reads in MiXCR, keeping a single row per CDR3 protein. The sample carries roughly 730,000 distinct CDR3 sequences, around 50% recorded once. Germline V gene lookup returns CDR1 SEHNR and CDR2 FQNEAQ (reference sequence). The V end lost 3 bases, the J end lost 4 bases, and 13 bases lay between the germline ends. The CDR3 runs 14 residues. This rearrangement joins TRBV7-9 to TRBJ2-7; D is perhaps TRBD2 (6 bases). Sequenced: blood. The source of this sequence is a man aged 35 to 55 in good health. The CDR3: CASSFLREPYEQYF. The DNA of the CDR3 is TGTGCCAGCAGCTTCCTCCGGGAGCCGTACGAGCAGTACTTC.